The 26 T cell receptor beta chains below all came from one sample that was sequenced in a study of blood T cell repertoires in COVID-19. This table comes from immunoSEQ multiplex PCR, and its TCRdb copy is limited to in-frame clones, with some not included. The table records 23,000 or so clones, almost 85% of them present only once. Input material: peripheral blood. These receptors were collected from a middle-aged man with acute or convalescent COVID-19.

The chain couples TRBV5-1 to TRBJ1-2, with 8 bases lining up with TRBD1. V was pared by 0 bases and J by 4 bases, with 5 bases of the junction left unmatched. This CDR3 has 15 amino acids. Germline lookup yields CDR1 SGHRS and CDR2 YFSETQ. CDR3 region: CASSLAVGQAYGYTF. CDR3 bases: TGCGCCAGCAGCTTGGCCGTGGGACAGGCCTATGGCTACACCTTC.

The V gene is TRBV7-6, the J gene TRBJ1-1, with TRBD1 as a possible D gene (5 bases). This CDR3 comprises 16 residues. Germline V gene data show CDR1 as SGHVS and CDR2 as FNYEAQ. V lost 5 bases to trimming and J lost 5 bases, with 21 bases between them. CDR3 region: CASSAVAPGSGTEAFF. Written as DNA, the CDR3 is TGTGCCAGCAGCGCCGTGGCTCCAGGGTCAGGGACTGAAGCTTTCTTT. Supplemented by reference TRBV7-6 and TRBJ1-1, the full variable domain reads GAGVSQSPRYKVTKRGQDVALRCDPISGHVSLYWYRQALGQGPEFLTYFNYEAQQDKSGLPNDRFSAERPEGSISTLTIQRTEQRDSAMYRCASSAVAPGSGTEAFFGQGTRLTVV.

The CDR3 bases are TGTGCCAGCAGCTTGGGCGGGGGGATCCACGAGCAGTACTTC. Translating gives CASSLGGGIHEQYF. The chain is built from TRBV11-2 and TRBJ2-7, with 8 bases identical to TRBD2. The CDR3 length is 14 residues. Germline values: CDR1 SGHAT, CDR2 FQNNGV. V shed 3 bases and J 5 bases; nucleotides not matched to a gene: 6.

The chain combines TRBV19 with TRBJ1-1; D is perhaps TRBD1 (6 bases). The CDR3 extends over 16 amino acids. Germline V gene lookup returns CDR1 LNHDA and CDR2 SQIVND (reference sequence). The ends were cut back, 3 bases at V and 4 bases at J, with 18 bases in the middle. The CDR3: CASSIGKGGRSTEAFF. The CDR3 DNA reads as TGTGCCAGTAGTATTGGTAAAGGGGGTAGAAGCACTGAAGCTTTCTTT.

The chain has TRBV7-9 and TRBJ1-6; 8 positions agree with TRBD1. Per germline, CDR1 SEHNR and CDR2 FQNEAQ (reference sequence). The J segment lost 7 bases and the V segment lost 6 bases, leaving 5 bases of the junction unmatched. The CDR3 is 14 residues long. The CDR3 DNA follows: TGTGCCAGCAGGATTGGACAGGGCAATTCACCCCTCCACTTT. Translating gives CASRIGQGNSPLHF.

The CDR3 here is CASSDPGLAGGYNEQFF. CDR3 nucleotides: TGTGCCAGTAGTGACCCGGGACTAGCGGGAGGCTACAATGAGCAGTTCTTC. J is TRBJ2-1 and V is TRBV19, with 15 nucleotides matching TRBD2. The CDR3 has 17 residues. Germline CDR1 and CDR2: LNHDA and SQIVND (reference sequence). Trimming took 5 bases from V and 3 from J; bases not matched to a gene: 5.

The V gene is TRBV7-8, the J gene TRBJ2-7; D ambiguous. Trimming shortened V by 7 bases and J by 4 bases, and 17 bases separated the two germline ends. The CDR3 covers 14 residues. Germline V lookup: CDR1 SGHVS, CDR2 FQNEAQ. CDR3 sequence: CASNKNTVIYEQYF. The CDR3, as DNA: TGTGCCAGCAACAAAAATACAGTCATATACGAGCAGTACTTC.

V usage is TRBV29-1 and J usage is TRBJ2-7; possibly TRBD2 for D (6 bases). Germline lookup yields CDR1 SQVTM and CDR2 ANQGSEA. The CDR3 sequence is 11 residues long. Deletions cut 5 bases from V and 5 bases from J, with 10 bases between. CDR3 DNA: TGCAGCGTTCGGGGGACTCACGAGCAGTACTTC. Translated, it gives CSVRGTHEQYF.

The chain employs TRBV10-3 and TRBJ2-7, with D possibly being TRBD1 (5 bases). Looked up from germline, CDR1 is ENHRY and CDR2 is SYGVKD. This CDR3 spans 15 amino acids. Trimming removed 2 bases from V and 2 bases from J, with 13 bases in between. Here the CDR3 reads CAISEGAISTYEQYF. The CDR3 bases are TGTGCCATCAGTGAGGGGGCAATCTCCACCTACGAGCAGTACTTC.

The CDR3 is CASSLGTRVGTEAFF. The CDR3 DNA is TGCGCCAGCAGCTTGGGTACCAGGGTCGGCACTGAAGCTTTCTTT. V gene TRBV5-1 combines with J gene TRBJ1-1; D might be TRBD1 (5 bases). Germline V gene sequence: CDR1 SGHRS, CDR2 YFSETQ. Trimming removed 0 bases at V and 4 bases at J, with 13 bases between. CDR3 length: 15 amino acids. The full variable domain, completed using reference TRBV5-1 and TRBJ1-1, is KAGVTQTPRYLIKTRGQQVTLSCSPISGHRSVSWYQQTPGQGLQFLFEYFSETQRNKGNFPGRFSGRQFSNSRSEMNVSTLELGDSALYLCASSLGTRVGTEAFFGQGTRLTVV.

The chain recombines TRBV5-1 with TRBJ2-3; D gene uncertain. The V gene lost 2 bases and the J gene lost 4 bases, with 11 bases spanning the gap. Germline CDR1 reads SGHRS; CDR2 reads YFSETQ. CDR3 size: 14 residues. The DNA of the CDR3 is TGCGCCAGCAGCTTCAGTGAAAGTGCAGATACGCAGTATTTT. Protein sequence: CASSFSESADTQYF. The full variable domain, rest sourced from reference TRBV5-1 and TRBJ2-3, is KAGVTQTPRYLIKTRGQQVTLSCSPISGHRSVSWYQQTPGQGLQFLFEYFSETQRNKGNFPGRFSGRQFSNSRSEMNVSTLELGDSALYLCASSFSESADTQYFGPGTRLTVL.

The gene calls are TRBV25-1 and TRBJ2-7, with a possible D match to TRBD1 (6 bases). With 2 bases removed from V and 0 bases from J, the gap between germline ends came to 8 bases. In germline, CDR1 is MGHDK, CDR2 SYGVNS. This CDR3 region has 14 residues. CDR3 loop: CASSEQGHSYEQYF. The DNA for the CDR3 is TGTGCCAGCAGTGAACAGGGACACTCCTACGAGCAGTACTTC.

The genes are TRBV6-5 and TRBJ2-7; a weak D match, TRBD2 (6 bases). The V gene lost 0 bases and the J gene lost 1 base, with 7 bases spanning the gap. The CDR3 is 14 amino acids. The germline gives CDR1 MNHEY, CDR2 SVGAGI. CDR3 protein: CASSYSGGSYEQYF. CDR3 DNA sequence: TGTGCCAGCAGTTACTCTGGGGGGTCCTACGAGCAGTACTTC.

In its sample, this clone is medium-sized. The rearrangement joins TRBV5-6 to TRBJ1-6; 9 bases align to TRBD1. CDR1 is SGHDT, CDR2 YYEEEE, per germline. Trimming removed 4 bases from V and 10 bases from J; junction bases left unmatched: 9. The CDR3 runs 15 residues. CDR3 residues: CASSPLDRGESPLHF. CDR3 nucleotide sequence: TGTGCCAGCAGCCCCCTGGACAGGGGCGAATCACCCCTCCACTTT. The complete variable domain, with remaining parts taken from reference TRBV5-6 and TRBJ1-6, reads DAGVTQSPTHLIKTRGQQVTLRCSPKSGHDTVSWYQQALGQGPQFIFQYYEEEERQRGNFPDRFSGHQFPNYSSELNVNALLLGDSALYLCASSPLDRGESPLHFGNGTRLTVT.

The genes are TRBV6-2 or TRBV6-3 and TRBJ1-2; weak D call: TRBD1 (5 bases). The V and J ends lost 6 bases and 4 bases respectively, with 12 bases between them. CDR3 length: 13 amino acids. Looked up from germline, CDR1 is MNHEY and CDR2 is SVGEGT. Here the CDR3 reads CASSPTGVYGYTF. The CDR3 nucleotides are TGTGCCAGCAGCCCCACAGGCGTCTATGGCTACACCTTC.

V gene TRBV23-1 combines with J gene TRBJ2-5; TRBD1 agrees at 8 bases. TRBV23-1 is known as an ORF, though its function is uncertain. V trimming: 6 bases; J trimming: 3 bases; junction bases outside the gene matches: 12. The CDR3 is 16 amino acids. In DNA, the CDR3 is TGCGCCAGCAGCCTAACGCAGGGGGCCCTAGAAGAGACCCAGTACTTC. Amino acids: CASSLTQGALEETQYF.

The V call is TRBV11-2, the J call TRBJ2-7, with D unclear. V was pared by 5 bases and J by 6 bases, with 14 bases between. The CDR3 totals 13 residues. Germline V CDR1 and CDR2: SGHAT, FQNNGV. The CDR3 DNA reads as TGTGCCAGCAGCCCCGACACCTTTGGCGAGCAGTACTTC. Translated, it gives CASSPDTFGEQYF. Full variable domain (remainder filled in from reference TRBV11-2 and TRBJ2-7): EAGVAQSPRYKIIEKRQSVAFWCNPISGHATLYWYQQILGQGPKLLIQFQNNGVVDDSQLPKDRFSAERLKGVDSTLKIQPAKLEDSAVYLCASSPDTFGEQYFGPGTRLTVT.

The V gene is TRBV6-5, the J gene TRBJ1-6; TRBD1 matches at 9 bases. The germline V gene encodes CDR1 MNHEY and CDR2 SVGAGI. J lost 7 bases, V lost 4 bases, and 8 bases had no gene match. This CDR3 is built from 16 residues. The CDR3 is CASSSFGDRVNSPLHF. The CDR3 DNA sequence: TGTGCCAGCAGTTCCTTCGGGGACAGGGTGAATTCACCCCTCCACTTT.

The chain combines TRBV5-1 with TRBJ2-7; tentatively, D is TRBD2 (6 bases). The germline gives CDR1 SGHRS, CDR2 YFSETQ. CDR3 length equals 14 residues. V was clipped by 4 bases and J by 4 bases, with 15 bases between them. This CDR3 is CASSPTGTLYEQYF. Here the CDR3 DNA reads TGCGCCAGCAGCCCGACGGGGACTTTATACGAGCAGTACTTC.

The chain combines TRBV19 with TRBJ2-1; 7 nucleotides align to TRBD2. The junction had 5 bases not matched to a gene; V was cut back by 1 base and J by 5 bases. Germline CDR1 and CDR2: LNHDA and SQIVND (reference sequence). The CDR3 sequence is 15 residues long. This chain's CDR3 is CASSIGASGHNEQFF. The CDR3 DNA sequence: TGTGCCAGTAGTATAGGGGCTAGCGGACACAATGAGCAGTTCTTC.

This chain links TRBV12-5 with TRBJ1-5, with D unclear. This CDR3 region has 14 residues. V gave up 7 bases and J gave up 5 bases, with 15 bases separating them. Germline CDR1 reads LGHNT; CDR2 reads FRNRAP. The CDR3 nucleotides read TGTGCTAGTGCTTACCCCCCTGGCCATCAGCCCCAGCATTTT. This gives the protein CASAYPPGHQPQHF.

This chain uses TRBV30 with TRBJ1-5, with TRBD1 matching over 10 bases. V was pared by 5 bases and J by 7 bases, with 8 bases of the junction left unmatched. Germline lookup yields CDR1 GTSNPN and CDR2 SVGIG (reference sequence). CDR3 size: 14 residues. The CDR3 coding sequence is TGTGCCTGGGACCAGGGGACAGGGGTCCAGCCCCAGCATTTT. Encoded protein: CAWDQGTGVQPQHF.

The chain is built from TRBV6-5 and TRBJ1-5; maybe TRBD1 (5 bases). V was trimmed by 0 bases and J by 3 bases, leaving 12 bases between them. The CDR3 covers 16 residues. Germline V gene data show CDR1 as MNHEY and CDR2 as SVGAGI. CDR3 DNA sequence: TGTGCCAGCAGTTACTCTTACGACAGATCCAATCAGCCCCAGCATTTT. Translating gives CASSYSYDRSNQPQHF.

The rearrangement joins TRBV7-2 to TRBJ1-1, with D possibly TRBD1 on 6 matching bases. Trimming stripped 3 bases from V and 6 bases from J, with 14 bases between. Germline CDR1 SGHTA, CDR2 FQGNSA. The CDR3 is 14 amino acids. In DNA, the CDR3 is TGTGCCAGCAGCTTGGAGACAGGCCCTGCTGAAGCTTTCTTT. It specifies CASSLETGPAEAFF.

This chain uses TRBV27 with TRBJ2-7, with TRBD2 matching 9 bases. This CDR3 region has 14 residues. The germline CDR1 and CDR2 sequences are MNHEY and SMNVEV (reference sequence). The ends lost 5 bases at V and 3 bases at J; junction bases unmatched: 5. CDR3 in amino acids: CASSTRGGVYEQYF. CDR3 sequence (DNA): TGTGCCAGCAGTACCCGCGGGGGGGTCTACGAGCAGTACTTC.

On this clone: Germline is not matched at one junction end, which may reflect a read error. The chain couples TRBV24-1 to TRBJ2-7; 9 bases align to TRBD1. CDR1 and CDR2 from the germline V gene are KGHDR and SFDVKD. CDR3 length: 15 residues. The CDR3 sequence is CATSDGQGFSNEQYF. The CDR3 bases are TGTGCCACCAGTGACGGACAGGGGTTCTCCAACGAGCAGTACTTC.